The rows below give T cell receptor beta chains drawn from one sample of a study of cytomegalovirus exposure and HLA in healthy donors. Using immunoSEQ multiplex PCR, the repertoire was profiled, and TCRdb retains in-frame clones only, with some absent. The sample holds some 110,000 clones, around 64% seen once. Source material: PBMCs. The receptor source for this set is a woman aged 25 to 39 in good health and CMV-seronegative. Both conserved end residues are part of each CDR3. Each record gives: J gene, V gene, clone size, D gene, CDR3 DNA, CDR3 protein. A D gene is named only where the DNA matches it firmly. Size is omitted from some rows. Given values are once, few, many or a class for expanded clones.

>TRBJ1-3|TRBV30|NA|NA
TGTGCCGGAGAATCAGGGATCTCTGGAAACACCATATATTTT
CAGESGISGNTIYF
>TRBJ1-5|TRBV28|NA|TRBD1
TGTGCCAGCAGTTTATCAGGGGGCGGGCAGCCCCAGCATTTT
CASSLSGGGQPQHF
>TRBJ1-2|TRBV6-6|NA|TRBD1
TGTGCCAGCAGCCCGCAAGGGGACAGGGTTGGCTACACCTTC
CASSPQGDRVGYTF
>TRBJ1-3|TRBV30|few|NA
TGTGCCTGGAGGCAAACAGCAGGAAACACCATATATTTT
CAWRQTAGNTIYF
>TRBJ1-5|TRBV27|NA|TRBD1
TGTGCCAGCAGTTTAAACCGGGACAGGGGAAATCAGCCCCAGCATTTT
CASSLNRDRGNQPQHF
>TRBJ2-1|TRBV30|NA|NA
TGTGCCTGGAGTGACGAGCGGGCCTACAATGAGCAGTTCTTC
CAWSDERAYNEQFF
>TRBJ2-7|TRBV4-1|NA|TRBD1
TGCGCCAGCAGCCAGGCGACAGGGGTCGTCTACGAGCAGTACTTC
CASSQATGVVYEQYF
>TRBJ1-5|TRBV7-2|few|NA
TGTGCCAGCAGCTTATGGCAGGGTGCCCAGCCCCAGCATTTT
CASSLWQGAQPQHF
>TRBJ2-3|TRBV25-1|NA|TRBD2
TGTGCCAGCAGTCCAGCGGGAGAGCTCGCAATACGGGGAGATACGCAGTATTTT
CASSPAGELAIRGDTQYF
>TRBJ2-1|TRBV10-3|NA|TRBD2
TGTGCCATCAGCGCTAGCGGGAGCTCCTACAATGAGCAGTTCTTC
CAISASGSSYNEQFF
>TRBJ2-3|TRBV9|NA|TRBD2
TGTGCCAGCAGCGTAGATTTACTAGCGGGCTCAGACACAGATACGCAGTATTTT
CASSVDLLAGSDTDTQYF
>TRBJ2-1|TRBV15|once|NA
TGTGCCACCAGCAGGGCGTATACGGGGAAAGACGATGAGCAGTTCTTC
CATSRAYTGKDDEQFF
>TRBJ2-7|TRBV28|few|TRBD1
TGTGCCAGCAGTTCTCCAACGACAGGGTGGAACTACGAGCAGTACTTC
CASSSPTTGWNYEQYF
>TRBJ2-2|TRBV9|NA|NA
TGTGCCAGCGGGCCGAACACCGGGGAGCTGTTTTTT
CASGPNTGELFF
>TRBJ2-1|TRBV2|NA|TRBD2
TGTGCCAGCAGTGTTATTAGCGGGGGAAATGAGCAGTTCTTC
CASSVISGGNEQFF
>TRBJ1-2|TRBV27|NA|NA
TGTGCCAGCAGTCCTAACTTCGACAGGACGCCATATGGCTACACCTTC
CASSPNFDRTPYGYTF
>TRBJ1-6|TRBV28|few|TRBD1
TGTGCCAGCAATCCCGGGACAGGGATTTCACCCCTCCACTTT
CASNPGTGISPLHF
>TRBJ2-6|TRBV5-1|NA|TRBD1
TGCGCCAGCAGCTTGGGGACAGGGGGCTCCATATCTGGGGCCAACGTCCTGACTTTC
CASSLGTGGSISGANVLTF
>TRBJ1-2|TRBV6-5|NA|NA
TGTGCCAGCATGGACAGCTTCTATGGCTACACCTTC
CASMDSFYGYTF
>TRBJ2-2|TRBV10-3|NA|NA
TGTGCCATCAGTGGGCAGGCGAACACCGGGGAGCTGTTTTTT
CAISGQANTGELFF
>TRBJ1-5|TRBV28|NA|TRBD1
TGTGCCAGCCAGGGGGACAGGGGGATCAATCAGCCCCAGCATTTT
CASQGDRGINQPQHF
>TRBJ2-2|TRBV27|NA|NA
TGTGCCAGCAGTTCCAAGGGGTCCGCGAACACCGGGGAGCTGTTTTTT
CASSSKGSANTGELFF
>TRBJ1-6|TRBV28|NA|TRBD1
TGTGCCAGCAGTCAGGGGGTGCTACCCCTCCACTTT
CASSQGVLPLHF
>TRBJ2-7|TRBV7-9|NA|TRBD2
TGTGCCAGCAGCTTGGCTAGCGGGAGGGACGAGCAGTACTTC
CASSLASGRDEQYF
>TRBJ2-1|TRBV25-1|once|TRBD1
TGTGCCAGCAGTTCCCGGACAGGGACTTTCAATGAGCAGTTCTTC
CASSSRTGTFNEQFF
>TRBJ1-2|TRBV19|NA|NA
TGTGCCAAAAAGGGGGGGCTCCATGGCTACACCTTC
CAKKGGLHGYTF
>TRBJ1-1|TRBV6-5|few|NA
TGTGCCAGCAGTAACTATTTGAGGGCTGAAGCTTTCTTT
CASSNYLRAEAFF
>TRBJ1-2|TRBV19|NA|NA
TGTGCCAGTAGTATGAAGGACAGCTATGGCTACACCTTC
CASSMKDSYGYTF
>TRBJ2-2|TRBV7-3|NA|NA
TGTGCCAGCAGCTTCAAAAACACCGGGGAGCTGTTTTTT
CASSFKNTGELFF
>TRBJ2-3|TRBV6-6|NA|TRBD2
TGTGCCAGCAGGAAACTAGCGGGAGGCACAGATACGCAGTATTTT
CASRKLAGGTDTQYF
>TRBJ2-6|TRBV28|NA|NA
TGTGCCAGCAGTTTACAGGGGTTTGGGGCCAACGTCCTGACTTTC
CASSLQGFGANVLTF
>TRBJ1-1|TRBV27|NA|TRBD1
TGTGCCAGCAGTTCTTACAGGGGGGACACTGAAGCTTTCTTT
CASSSYRGDTEAFF
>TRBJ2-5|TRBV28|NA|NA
TGTGCCAGCAGTTTGGTGGAGGGGAATTTGGAGACCCAGTACTTC
CASSLVEGNLETQYF
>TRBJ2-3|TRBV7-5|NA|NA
TGTTCCAGAAGCTTAGTCCTGGCATGCCATGATACGCAGTATTTT
CSRSLVLACHDTQYF
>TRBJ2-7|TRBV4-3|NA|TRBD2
TGCGCCAGCAGCCAAGCCCCTAGCGGGAGGACCTACGAGCAGTACTTC
CASSQAPSGRTYEQYF
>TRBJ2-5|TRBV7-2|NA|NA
TGTGCCAGCAGCTCGCCCGCTAGCTACAGCGCAGAGACCCAGTACTTC
CASSSPASYSAETQYF
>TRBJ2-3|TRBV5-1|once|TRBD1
TGCGCCAGCAGTTCCGGGACAGGGTTCTATACAGATACGCAGTATTTT
CASSSGTGFYTDTQYF
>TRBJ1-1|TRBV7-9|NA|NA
TGTGCCAGCAGCCTTATCCGAACGGACAGTAAAGCTTTCTTT
CASSLIRTDSKAFF
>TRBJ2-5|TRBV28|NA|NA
TGTGCCAGCGTGGGAGGAGGGGAGGAGGGAGAGGCCCAGTACTTC
CASVGGGEEGEAQYF
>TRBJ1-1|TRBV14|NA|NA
TGTGCCAGCAGCCCCCAGGAAGGGAACACTGAAGCTTTCTTT
CASSPQEGNTEAFF
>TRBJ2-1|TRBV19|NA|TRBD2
TGTGCCAGTAGTATCCTAGCGGGAACCTACAATGAGCAGTTCTTC
CASSILAGTYNEQFF
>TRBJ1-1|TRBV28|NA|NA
TGTGCCAGCAGTACTTGGACATCCAGACGAGGGAACACTGAAGCTTTCTTT
CASSTWTSRRGNTEAFF
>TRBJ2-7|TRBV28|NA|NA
TGTGCCAGCAGTTTTCAGGGTCGGTCGTACGAGCAGTACTTC
CASSFQGRSYEQYF
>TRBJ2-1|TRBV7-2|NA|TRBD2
TGTGCCAGCAACCTCCCGGGACTAGCGGGAGTAAGGTCCTACAATGAGCAGTTCTTC
CASNLPGLAGVRSYNEQFF
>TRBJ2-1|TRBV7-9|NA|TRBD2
TGTGCCAGCAGCTTAGCGCTTCTAGCGGGAGGCGGCAATGAGCAGTTCTTC
CASSLALLAGGGNEQFF
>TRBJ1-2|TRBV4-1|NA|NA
TGCGCCAGCAGCCAACTACCGGGACAACTCTATGGCTACACCTTC
CASSQLPGQLYGYTF
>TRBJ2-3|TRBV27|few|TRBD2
TGTGCCAGCAGACCAACAACCGGGACTAGCGGGAGAGCTAGCACAGATACGCAGTATTTT
CASRPTTGTSGRASTDTQYF
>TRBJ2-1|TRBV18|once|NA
TGTGCCAGCTCACCAGAGGGGGCCTACAATGAGCAGTTCTTC
CASSPEGAYNEQFF